This entry lists 21 T cell receptor beta chains sequenced from one sample in a study of Ad26.COV2.S vaccination and SARS-CoV-2 variants. Sequencing was performed with immunoSEQ multiplex PCR; in TCRdb, only in-frame clones are kept and a portion is missing. The repertoire consists of about 680,000 clones, with around 89% occurring once and the leading ten covering roughly 1.5%. Stated treatment: around 19 received Ad26.COV2.S at low or high dose, single or two shots; five or six received placebo; per-sample allocation not given. Samples were taken on day 63 after the first vaccine or placebo injection. This material consisted of peripheral blood, taken in a trial of Ad26.COV2.S vaccine versus placebo. Receptor source: a person aged 18 to 59 who received the Ad26.COV2.S COVID-19 vaccine or a placebo.

The chain uses TRBV19 and TRBJ2-7; 11 bases are shared with TRBD2. Germline V gene lookup returns CDR1 LNHDA and CDR2 SQIVND (reference sequence). The CDR3 extends over 15 amino acids. V gave up 9 bases and J gave up 2 bases; unmatched junction bases: 9. Here the CDR3 DNA reads TGTGCCAGCCGAAAACAGACTAGCGGGACCTACGAGCAGTACTTC. Translation: CASRKQTSGTYEQYF.

This rearrangement joins TRBV10-3 to TRBJ2-7; 7 bases are shared with TRBD2. The V gene's germline CDR1 is ENHRY and CDR2 SYGVKD. The J segment lost 3 bases and the V segment lost 10 bases, leaving 9 bases of the junction unmatched. This CDR3 comprises 13 residues. CDR3 residues: CATRGGEDYEQYF. CDR3 nucleotide sequence: TGTGCCACCCGGGGAGGGGAGGACTACGAGCAGTACTTC.

V and J are TRBV5-6 and TRBJ2-7; D unresolved. The CDR3 loop spans 13 amino acids. Germline CDR1 SGHDT, CDR2 YYEEEE. Trimming removed 4 bases at V and 1 base at J, with 9 bases between. In DNA form, the CDR3 reads TGTGCCAGCAGCGAACAGTTGTCCTACGAGCAGTACTTC. Its protein is CASSEQLSYEQYF. Filled out from reference TRBV5-6 and TRBJ2-7, the complete variable domain reads DAGVTQSPTHLIKTRGQQVTLRCSPKSGHDTVSWYQQALGQGPQFIFQYYEEEERQRGNFPDRFSGHQFPNYSSELNVNALLLGDSALYLCASSEQLSYEQYFGPGTRLTVT.

This clone was counted only a few times. This sample includes further DNA sequences coding for the same CDR3. The chain combines TRBV6-1 with TRBJ1-1; D might be TRBD1 (5 bases). With 2 bases removed from V and 1 base from J, the gap between germline ends came to 5 bases. This CDR3 contains 13 residues. CDR1 and CDR2 (germline): MNHNS, SASEGT. The CDR3 DNA sequence: TGTGCCAGCAGTGAACAGGGGAACACTGAAGCTTTCTTT. This gives the protein CASSEQGNTEAFF.

The genes are TRBV10-3 and TRBJ2-3; 11 bases line up with TRBD2. Germline V gives CDR1 ENHRY, CDR2 SYGVKD. Trimming took 6 bases from V and 2 from J; bases not matched to a gene: 7. The CDR3 consists of 16 residues. CDR3 DNA sequence: TGTGCCATCAGACCCGGGACTAGCGGATACACAGATACGCAGTATTTT. Its translation: CAIRPGTSGYTDTQYF.

This clone has more than one count but fewer than ten. The CDR3 sequence: CAWSGLAGSAAGELFF. CDR3 in DNA: TGTGCCTGGAGTGGGTTAGCGGGATCCGCTGCCGGGGAGCTGTTTTTT. This chain uses TRBV30 with TRBJ2-2, with 8 bases matching TRBD2. V was clipped by 1 base and J by 6 bases; unmatched bases: 10. The CDR3 has 16 residues. Germline CDR1 is GTSNPN and CDR2 is SVGIG (reference sequence).

This chain links TRBV4-3 with TRBJ2-7, with D unresolved. This CDR3 comprises 15 residues. Germline CDR1 and CDR2: LGHNA and YSLEER. Trimming stripped 1 base from V and 1 base from J, with 11 bases between. The CDR3 spells CASSQGWAGSYEQYF. CDR3 coding DNA: TGCGCCAGCAGCCAAGGTTGGGCAGGATCCTACGAGCAGTACTTC.

This rearrangement joins TRBV6-2 or TRBV6-3 to TRBJ1-1; D is uncertain. CDR1 is MNHEY, CDR2 SVGEGT, per germline. V lost 5 bases, J lost 0 bases, and 7 bases lay in between. The CDR3 covers 13 residues. The DNA of the CDR3 is TGTGCCAGCAGTAGCTGGGTGAACACTGAAGCTTTCTTT. Its protein is CASSSWVNTEAFF.

CDR3 region: CATSRGGGGELFF. Here the CDR3 DNA reads TGTGCCACCAGCAGAGGGGGAGGCGGGGAGCTGTTTTTT. V and J are TRBV15 and TRBJ2-2; D might be TRBD2 (6 bases). Per the germline V gene, CDR1 is LNHNV and CDR2 is YYDKDF (reference sequence). CDR3 length: 13 amino acids. V was shortened by 1 base and J by 7 bases, with 7 bases between the two germline ends. Using reference TRBV15 and TRBJ2-2 for the parts outside the CDR3, the full variable domain is DAMVIQNPRYQVTQFGKPVTLSCSQTLNHNVMYWYQQKSSQAPKLLFHYYDKDFNNEADTPDNFQSRRPNTSFCFLDIRSPGLGDTAMYLCATSRGGGGELFFGEGSRLTVL.

For this clone: A junction end diverges from the germline sequence, so it may reflect a read error. CDR3 sequence reads: CASSLDGGSEQYF. In DNA, the CDR3 is TGTGCTAGCAGCTTGGACGGTGGGTCCGAGCAGTACTTC. The V and J genes are TRBV7-7 and TRBJ2-7; no firm D call. The CDR3 length is 13 residues. CDR1 SSHAT and CDR2 FNYEAQ come from the germline V gene (reference sequence).

This chain joins TRBV6-5 and TRBJ2-5, with a possible D match to TRBD1 (5 bases). The CDR3 contains 15 residues. Germline loops: CDR1 MNHEY, CDR2 SVGAGI. The V and J ends lost 0 bases and 5 bases respectively, with 13 bases between them. CDR3 protein: CASSYSGDATETQYF. The CDR3 DNA is TGTGCCAGCAGTTACTCAGGGGATGCGACGGAGACCCAGTACTTC.

The V gene is TRBV4-1, the J gene TRBJ2-3, with TRBD1 matching 8 bases. V shed 5 bases, J shed 4 bases, and the junction held 5 bases outside the gene matches. The CDR3 contains 14 residues. From germline, CDR1 is MGHRA and CDR2 YSYEKL. CDR3 in amino acids: CASSVGQGPDTQYF. CDR3 nucleotides: TGCGCCAGCAGCGTAGGACAGGGCCCAGATACGCAGTATTTT.

The J gene is TRBJ1-5, the V gene TRBV27, with D perhaps matching TRBD1 (6 bases). The CDR3 runs 13 residues. CDR1 MNHEY and CDR2 SMNVEV come from the germline V gene (reference sequence). Trimming took off 6 bases at V and 3 bases at J, with 9 bases between the two ends. CDR3: CASSGDTNQPQHF. CDR3 DNA sequence: TGTGCCAGCAGCGGGGACACCAATCAGCCCCAGCATTTT.

This clone was observed a handful of times. The chain is built from TRBV19 and TRBJ2-7, with 7 bases that match TRBD1. The CDR3 length is 16 residues. V was clipped by 5 bases and J by 2 bases; unmatched bases: 12. Germline values: CDR1 LNHDA, CDR2 SQIVND (reference sequence). In DNA, the CDR3 is TGTGCCAGTAGTGGGACAAACAGGGGCTACACCTACGAGCAGTACTTC. Protein sequence: CASSGTNRGYTYEQYF.

CDR3 sequence: CAWSWGWYEQYF. CDR3 nucleotides: TGTGCCTGGAGCTGGGGCTGGTACGAGCAGTACTTC. This sequence joins TRBV30 and TRBJ2-7, with a tentative D call TRBD1 (5 bases). This CDR3 has 12 residues. CDR1 and CDR2 from the germline V gene are GTSNPN and SVGIG (reference sequence). The V end lost 3 bases, the J end lost 4 bases, and 10 bases lay between the germline ends.

This chain links TRBV12-3 or TRBV12-4 with TRBJ2-5; D not resolved. The CDR3 extends over 13 amino acids. Trimming removed 8 bases from V and 5 bases from J, with 15 bases in between. This CDR3 is CASSSHTGETQYF. In DNA form, the CDR3 reads TGTGCCAGCTCCTCTCACACTGGGGAGACCCAGTACTTC.

On this clone: The identical CDR3 is also encoded by other nucleotide sequences in the sample. The V call is TRBV2, the J call TRBJ2-6; D uncertain. Trimming removed 3 bases from V and 0 bases from J, with 0 bases in between. The CDR3 is made up of 13 amino acids. Per the germline V gene, CDR1 is SNHLY and CDR2 is FYNNEI. The DNA of the CDR3 is TGTGCCAGCAGTGACTCTGGGGCCAACGTCCTGACTTTC. This gives the protein CASSDSGANVLTF.

The V gene is TRBV7-2, the J gene TRBJ2-2; no clear D gene. The CDR3 sequence is 13 residues long. Trimming took off 1 base at V and 5 bases at J, with 5 bases between the two ends. Germline V gene data show CDR1 as SGHTA and CDR2 as FQGNSA. CDR3 coding DNA: TGTGCCAGCAGCTTAGTAGAAACCGGGGAGCTGTTTTTT. This codes for CASSLVETGELFF. Variable domain in full (rest from reference TRBV7-2 and TRBJ2-2): GAGVSQSPSNKVTEKGKDVELRCDPISGHTALYWYRQSLGQGLEFLIYFQGNSAPDKSGLPSDRFSAERTGGSVSTLTIQRTQQEDSAVYLCASSLVETGELFFGEGSRLTVL.

The genes are TRBV10-1 and TRBJ2-1, with D uncertain. The CDR3 is 13 amino acids. Deletions cut 7 bases from V and 4 bases from J, with 11 bases between. CDR1 and CDR2 (germline): WNHNN, SYGVQD (reference sequence). CDR3 nucleotide sequence: TGCGCCAGCATTTCGGGCCTATACAATGAGCAGTTCTTC. This codes for CASISGLYNEQFF.

The V and J genes are TRBV5-1 and TRBJ2-1, with 8 bases identical to TRBD1. The CDR3 sequence is 18 residues long. Germline V CDR1 and CDR2: SGHRS, YFSETQ. Trimming took 4 bases from V and 2 from J; bases not matched to a gene: 14. The CDR3 loop is CASSPGGRQGTTYNEQFF. DNA for the CDR3: TGCGCCAGCAGCCCCGGTGGCCGACAGGGGACAACCTACAATGAGCAGTTCTTC.

This chain joins TRBV27 and TRBJ1-1; the match to TRBD1 covers 8 bases. CDR1 is MNHEY and CDR2 is SMNVEV in the germline V gene (reference sequence). J lost 0 bases, V lost 5 bases, and 2 bases had no gene match. This CDR3 contains 14 residues. Here the CDR3 reads CASSRDRMNTEAFF. Here the CDR3 DNA reads TGTGCCAGCAGTCGGGACAGGATGAACACTGAAGCTTTCTTT.